These 19 T cell receptor beta chains came from one sample sequenced in a study of early T cells in non-severe SARS-CoV-2 infection. TCRdb reprocessed the 5' RACE reads via MiXCR and lists one record per CDR3 protein. The sample lists around 58,000 distinct CDR3 sequences; around 4.9% were seen once. Sequencing was carried out using whole blood. The receptor source for this set is an adult who was a healthcare worker with PCR-confirmed SARS-CoV-2 infection or an uninfected control (not recorded which).

This clonotype was detected many times. The chain carries TRBV4-2 and TRBJ2-1; 7 positions agree with TRBD1. V trimming: 2 bases; J trimming: 4 bases; junction bases outside the gene matches: 5. Germline V gives CDR1 LGHNA, CDR2 YNFKEQ. The length of the CDR3 is 15 residues. The CDR3 spells CASSQNRGPYNEQFF. CDR3 nucleotides: TGTGCCAGCAGCCAAAACAGGGGCCCATACAATGAGCAGTTCTTC.

Remarks on this clonotype: A read error may explain this, as a much larger clone is one base away. The rearrangement uses TRBV20-1 and TRBJ1-5, with D maybe TRBD1 (5 bases). The DNA end is a closer match to TRBJ2-3, so the J assignment may be wrong. The CDR3 runs to 15 residues. Germline values: CDR1 DFQATT, CDR2 SNEGSKA (reference sequence). For the CDR3, the DNA is TGCAGTGCTAGAGATCCGGCAGGGTTAGATCAGCCCCAGTATTTT. Residues: CSARDPAGLDQPQYF.

On this clonotype itself: One junction end does not reproduce the germline sequence, and a read error may be involved. The genes are TRBV29-1 and TRBJ1-6; D might be TRBD1 (6 bases). Germline assignment: CDR1 SQVTM and CDR2 ANQGSEA. CDR3 length: 13 residues. CDR3 coding DNA: TGCAGCGTTAAAGATACAGGGACTTCACCCCTCCACTTT. Its translation is CSVKDTGTSPLHF.

The chain couples TRBV11-2 to TRBJ2-6; possibly TRBD1 or TRBD2 for D (5 bases each). In germline, CDR1 is SGHAT, CDR2 FQNNGV. V dropped 2 bases and J dropped 0 bases, with 14 bases sitting between them. CDR3 length equals 18 residues. The CDR3 is CASSLYRGLGSGANVLTF. As DNA, the CDR3 is TGTGCCAGCAGCTTATACCGGGGCCTAGGCTCTGGGGCCAACGTCCTGACTTTC. The whole variable domain, remainder taken from reference TRBV11-2 and TRBJ2-6, is EAGVAQSPRYKIIEKRQSVAFWCNPISGHATLYWYQQILGQGPKLLIQFQNNGVVDDSQLPKDRFSAERLKGVDSTLKIQPAKLEDSAVYLCASSLYRGLGSGANVLTFGAGSRLTVL.

This clonotype was found many times. The chain couples TRBV27 to TRBJ2-1, with 7 nucleotides matching TRBD2. CDR1 MNHEY and CDR2 SMNVEV come from the germline V gene (reference sequence). CDR3 length: 21 residues. The junction had 22 bases not matched to a gene; V was cut back by 5 bases and J by 0 bases. As DNA, the CDR3 is TGTGCCAGCAGTCGCACGTATAGACTAGCCGCAACGATAGCCTCCTACAATGAGCAGTTCTTC. Protein: CASSRTYRLAATIASYNEQFF.

The rearrangement uses TRBV11-2 and TRBJ2-3; unclear D gene. Germline V gene data show CDR1 as SGHAT and CDR2 as FQNNGV. Trimming took off 6 bases at V and 0 bases at J, with 16 bases between the two ends. The CDR3 totals 16 residues. For the CDR3, the DNA is TGTGCCAGCAGTCGCGACGATGGGGAAAGCACAGATACGCAGTATTTT. Its protein is CASSRDDGESTDTQYF.

This clonotype was counted only a few times. The rearrangement joins TRBV20-1 to TRBJ2-7; no clear D gene. The CDR3 consists of 16 residues. CDR1 and CDR2 from the germline V gene are DFQATT and SNEGSKA (reference sequence). Trimming pared 0 bases from V and 7 bases from J, leaving 22 bases between. The CDR3 sequence: CSARDGFLATRNEQYF. The DNA for the CDR3 is TGCAGTGCTAGAGATGGATTCCTGGCGACCCGGAATGAGCAGTACTTC.

This clonotype showed up just a few times. The chain combines TRBV7-9 with TRBJ2-7; 9 bases match TRBD1. The germline CDR1 and CDR2 sequences are SEHNR and FQNEAQ (reference sequence). Losses at the gene ends were 1 base for V and 5 bases for J; bases not matched to a gene: 9. This CDR3 region has 16 residues. This CDR3 reads CASSLERGGQGDEQYF. Written as DNA, the CDR3 is TGTGCCAGCAGCTTAGAGCGTGGGGGACAGGGCGACGAGCAGTACTTC.

This clonotype has a count of ten or more. This chain uses TRBV7-6 with TRBJ2-1, with 10 positions matching TRBD2. The CDR3 is 18 residues long. V dropped 1 base and J dropped 5; count of bases not matched to a gene: 11. Looked up from germline, CDR1 is SGHVS and CDR2 is FNYEAQ. The CDR3 region has the DNA TGTGCCAGCAGCTTAGGAGCCTGGAGCGGGGGGGCGGACAATGAGCAGTTCTTC. Its protein product is CASSLGAWSGGADNEQFF. Filled out from reference TRBV7-6 and TRBJ2-1, the complete variable domain reads GAGVSQSPRYKVTKRGQDVALRCDPISGHVSLYWYRQALGQGPEFLTYFNYEAQQDKSGLPNDRFSAERPEGSISTLTIQRTEQRDSAMYRCASSLGAWSGGADNEQFFGPGTRLTVL.

This clonotype was seen only a few times. V is TRBV20-1 and J is TRBJ1-1; D remains ambiguous. Trimming removed 6 bases from V and 0 bases from J, with 11 bases in between. The CDR3 sequence is 13 residues long. Looked up from germline, CDR1 is DFQATT and CDR2 is SNEGSKA (reference sequence). The DNA for the CDR3 is TGCAGTGCAGGCGACACGATGAACACTGAAGCTTTCTTT. It encodes CSAGDTMNTEAFF.

In this sample, this clonotype turned up a few times. The rearrangement joins TRBV11-3 to TRBJ2-3; tentative D call: TRBD2 (6 bases). The CDR3 extends over 17 amino acids. V shed 3 bases and J shed 0 bases, with 16 bases lying between them. CDR1 and CDR2 from the germline V gene are SGHNT and YENEEA. The CDR3 DNA follows: TGTGCCAGCAGCTTTGGCGGGGACCCCTTTAGCACAGATACGCAGTATTTT. Translation gives CASSFGGDPFSTDTQYF.

At least ten counts were recorded for this clonotype. At one end the junction does not follow the germline gene, possibly because of a read error. The V gene is TRBV7-9, the J gene TRBJ2-7; possible D gene TRBD2, 6 bases. CDR3 length: 13 amino acids. Germline V CDR1 and CDR2: SEHNR, FQNEAQ (reference sequence). In DNA form, the CDR3 reads TGTGCCAGCAGTTTAGCGGCGTCCTACGAGCAGTACTTC. As protein: CASSLAASYEQYF.

This clonotype has just a few counts. The chain employs TRBV3-1 and TRBJ1-3; no definite D call. The V end lost 0 bases, the J end lost 8 bases, and 5 bases lay between the germline ends. The V gene's germline CDR1 is LGHDT and CDR2 YNNKEL (reference sequence). The CDR3 runs 12 residues. The CDR3 region is CASSQEDYTIYF. CDR3 DNA: TGTGCCAGCAGCCAAGAGGATTACACCATATATTTT.

The sample holds many counts of this clonotype. The genes are TRBV7-2 and TRBJ1-5, with D unresolved. V dropped 6 bases and J dropped 2 bases, with 14 bases sitting between them. From germline, CDR1 is SGHTA and CDR2 FQGNSA. The CDR3 totals 15 residues. CDR3 sequence reads: CASRSGLGGNQPQHF. Written as DNA, the CDR3 is TGTGCCAGCAGGTCGGGCCTCGGGGGCAATCAGCCCCAGCATTTT.

There are many counts of this clonotype. The chain is built from TRBV6-1 and TRBJ2-7; 8 nucleotides agree with TRBD1. J gave up 2 bases and V 10 bases, and 4 bases lay outside the gene matches. CDR1 is MNHNS and CDR2 is SASEGT in the germline V gene. There are 12 residues in the CDR3. CDR3 sequence: CATQTGAYEQYF. The CDR3 DNA reads as TGTGCCACCCAGACAGGGGCCTACGAGCAGTACTTC.

This clonotype occurred many times. The rearrangement links TRBV2 to TRBJ2-3; 9 nucleotides match TRBD2. The CDR3 covers 16 residues. The germline CDR1 and CDR2 sequences are SNHLY and FYNNEI. The junction had 8 bases not matched to a gene; V was cut back by 6 bases and J by 1 base. The CDR3 is CASSKGASGGTDTQYF. The CDR3 nucleotides are TGTGCCAGCAGCAAAGGGGCTAGCGGGGGCACAGATACGCAGTATTTT.

V and J are TRBV5-1 and TRBJ2-1; 10 bases align to TRBD2. The germline gives CDR1 SGHRS, CDR2 YFSETQ. This CDR3 is built from 15 residues. Unmatched junction bases numbered 6, after V lost 0 bases and J lost 9 bases. The CDR3 nucleotides read TGCGCCAGCAGCTTGGTTAGCGGGGGGCTCGGTGAGCAGTTCTTC. As protein: CASSLVSGGLGEQFF.

This chain connects TRBV3-1 to TRBJ2-1; D remains ambiguous. The CDR3 is made up of 16 amino acids. With 0 bases removed from V and 3 bases from J, the gap between germline ends came to 12 bases. From germline, CDR1 is LGHDT and CDR2 YNNKEL (reference sequence). CDR3 DNA: TGTGCCAGCAGCCAAGAGGTGAGGACGCACTACAATGAGCAGTTCTTC. It encodes CASSQEVRTHYNEQFF.

The chain uses TRBV30 and TRBJ1-1, with D possibly being TRBD1 (5 bases). The V end lost 0 bases, the J end lost 8 bases, and 22 bases lay between the germline ends. The CDR3 loop spans 16 amino acids. In germline, CDR1 is GTSNPN, CDR2 SVGIG (reference sequence). CDR3 protein: CAWSVLPVLQGAEAFF. The CDR3, as DNA: TGTGCCTGGAGTGTACTTCCCGTCCTTCAGGGAGCAGAAGCTTTCTTT.